This passage covers 6 T cell receptor beta chains from one sample sequenced in a study of blood T cell repertoires in COVID-19. Sequencing used immunoSEQ multiplex PCR; TCRdb keeps in-frame clones, though not all of them. The table has 130,000 to 150,000 clones, approximately 80% seen once. Sequencing was carried out using peripheral blood. These TCRs come from a middle-aged woman with active or convalescent COVID-19.

The chain couples TRBV14 to TRBJ1-2, with D possibly matching TRBD1 (5 bases). V was cut by 4 bases and J by 3 bases, with 18 bases left in between. The CDR3 covers 16 residues. Germline CDR1 reads SGHDN; CDR2 reads FVKESK. Here the CDR3 DNA reads TGTGCCAGCAGCCGAACCCGGGGGGGGAGTTACTATGGCTACACCTTC. It codes for CASSRTRGGSYYGYTF. Full variable domain (outside the CDR3, taken from reference TRBV14 and TRBJ1-2): EAGVTQFPSHSVIEKGQTVTLRCDPISGHDNLYWYRRVMGKEIKFLLHFVKESKQDESGMPNNRFLAERTGGTYSTLKVQPAELEDSGVYFCASSRTRGGSYYGYTFGSGTRLTVV.

This clone was detected only once. The rearrangement uses TRBV11-2 and TRBJ2-5; 7 bases line up with TRBD2. Trimming removed 3 bases from V and 3 bases from J; junction bases left unmatched: 1. This CDR3 contains 13 residues. Germline V gene data show CDR1 as SGHAT and CDR2 as FQNNGV. The CDR3 loop reads CASSLSGEETQYF. The CDR3 DNA reads TGTGCCAGCAGCTTGAGCGGGGAAGAGACCCAGTACTTC.

The genes are TRBV7-2 and TRBJ2-3, with TRBD2 matching 10 bases. With 5 bases clipped from V and 4 bases from J, the junction kept 9 bases outside the gene matches. Germline lookup yields CDR1 SGHTA and CDR2 FQGNSA. This CDR3 is built from 16 residues. The CDR3 sequence is CASSGRAGGSADTQYF. The CDR3 DNA reads as TGTGCCAGCAGCGGGCGAGCGGGAGGGAGTGCAGATACGCAGTATTTT.

This chain connects TRBV28 to TRBJ2-7; maybe TRBD2 (6 bases). This CDR3 spans 15 amino acids. The ends were cut back, 2 bases at V and 7 bases at J, with 18 bases in the middle. The V gene's germline CDR1 is MDHEN and CDR2 SYDVKM. CDR3: CASSLGRTLLTEQYF. CDR3 bases: TGTGCCAGCAGTTTAGGGAGGACACTCCTTACAGAGCAGTACTTC. The full variable domain, rest sourced from reference TRBV28 and TRBJ2-7, is DVKVTQSSRYLVKRTGEKVFLECVQDMDHENMFWYRQDPGLGLRLIYFSYDVKMKEKGDIPEGYSVSREKKERFSLILESASTNQTSMYLCASSLGRTLLTEQYFGPGTRLTVT.

J is TRBJ2-3 and V is TRBV27, with 10 bases identical to TRBD2. CDR1 is MNHEY and CDR2 is SMNVEV in the germline V gene (reference sequence). V shed 5 bases, J shed 0 bases, and the junction held 5 bases outside the gene matches. The CDR3 covers 16 residues. CDR3 amino acids: CASSKKAGGSTDTQYF. The CDR3 DNA reads as TGTGCCAGCAGTAAAAAAGCGGGAGGGAGCACAGATACGCAGTATTTT.

The CDR3 region is CASSLSGFPTDTQYF. The CDR3 coding sequence is TGTGCCAGCAGTTTAAGTGGCTTCCCCACAGATACGCAGTATTTT. The chain couples TRBV27 to TRBJ2-3, with D unresolved. Germline loops: CDR1 MNHEY, CDR2 SMNVEV (reference sequence). The CDR3 is made up of 15 amino acids. V lost 2 bases to trimming and J lost 2 bases, with 11 bases between them.